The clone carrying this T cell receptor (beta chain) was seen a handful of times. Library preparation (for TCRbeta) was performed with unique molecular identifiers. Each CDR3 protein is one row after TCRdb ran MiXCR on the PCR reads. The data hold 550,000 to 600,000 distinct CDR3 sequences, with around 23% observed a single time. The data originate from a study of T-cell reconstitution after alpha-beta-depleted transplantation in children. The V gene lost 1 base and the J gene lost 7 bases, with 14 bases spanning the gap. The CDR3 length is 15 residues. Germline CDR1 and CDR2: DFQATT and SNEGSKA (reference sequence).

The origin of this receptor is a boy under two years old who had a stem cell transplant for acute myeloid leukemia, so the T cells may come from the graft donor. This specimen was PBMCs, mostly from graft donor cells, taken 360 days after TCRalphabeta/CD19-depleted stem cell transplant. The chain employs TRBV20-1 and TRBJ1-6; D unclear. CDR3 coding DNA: TGCAGTGCTAGAGCGGACGTCCGCATAAATTCACCCCTCCACTTT. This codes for CSARADVRINSPLHF.